This entry lists 14 T cell receptor beta chains sequenced from one sample in a study of cytomegalovirus exposure and HLA in healthy donors. The assay was immunoSEQ multiplex PCR, and TCRdb's table has in-frame clones only and misses some. This sample has under 200,000 clones; roughly 89% occur once, and the top ten carry 3% to 3.5%. The sequenced material came from PBMCs. Source of these receptors: a woman younger than 35 in good health and CMV-seropositive.

CDR3 protein: CASSDRGGQPQHF. The CDR3 DNA reads TGCGCCAGCTCCGACAGGGGGGGTCAACCCCAGCATTTT. The genes are TRBV5-1 and TRBJ1-5; 9 bases agree with TRBD1. Germline assignment: CDR1 SGHRS and CDR2 YFSETQ. The CDR3 is 13 residues long. With 7 bases clipped from V and 10 bases from J, the junction kept 9 bases outside the gene matches.

In this sample, this clone turned up once. The V call is TRBV4-3, the J call TRBJ2-1, with D possibly matching TRBD1 (6 bases). CDR3 length: 17 amino acids. Trimming took off 0 bases at V and 7 bases at J, with 19 bases between the two ends. Germline V gene lookup returns CDR1 LGHNA and CDR2 YSLEER. The CDR3: CASSQEQGHVTVNEQFF. The CDR3 DNA reads TGCGCCAGCAGCCAAGAGCAGGGGCATGTGACCGTGAATGAGCAGTTCTTC.

About this clone: Other DNA sequences in this sample translate to the same CDR3. The chain uses TRBV5-6 and TRBJ2-1, with 14 positions matching TRBD2. V lost 0 bases and J lost 7; bases outside the gene matches: 0. This CDR3 spans 15 amino acids. Germline CDR1 reads SGHDT; CDR2 reads YYEEEE. The CDR3 DNA sequence: TGTGCCAGCAGCTTGGGACTAGCGGGGGGGAATGAGCAGTTCTTC. Translated: CASSLGLAGGNEQFF.

The rearrangement links TRBV15 to TRBJ1-1; D remains ambiguous. V lost 7 bases and J 3 bases, leaving 18 bases between the germline ends. This CDR3 spans 15 amino acids. In germline, CDR1 is LNHNV, CDR2 YYDKDF (reference sequence). CDR3: CATTPDLARDTEAFF. The CDR3 DNA follows: TGTGCCACCACCCCCGATTTGGCGAGGGACACTGAAGCTTTCTTT.

The chain is built from TRBV6-6 and TRBJ1-1, with 7 nucleotides matching TRBD1. Germline lookup yields CDR1 MNHNY and CDR2 SVGAGI (reference sequence). V was clipped by 7 bases and J by 4 bases; unmatched bases: 6. This CDR3 has 13 amino acids. CDR3 coding DNA: TGTGCCAGCATAAACAGGGGAAGCACTGAAGCTTTCTTT. Translating it yields CASINRGSTEAFF.

Remarks on this clone: The sample has other DNA sequences that encode this CDR3 too. V usage is TRBV11-2 and J usage is TRBJ2-2; D is unclear. V was clipped by 1 base and J by 5 bases, with 5 bases between them. Germline V gene data show CDR1 as SGHAT and CDR2 as FQNNGV. This CDR3 has 13 residues. CDR3 region: CASSLVRTGELFF. The DNA for the CDR3 is TGTGCCAGCAGCTTAGTGAGGACCGGGGAGCTGTTTTTT.

The chain links TRBV12-5 to TRBJ2-1; possibly TRBD1 for D (5 bases). This CDR3 is built from 13 residues. Trimming cost V 4 bases and J 4 bases, with 8 bases left between them. The germline CDR1 and CDR2 sequences are LGHNT and FRNRAP. The CDR3 DNA reads TGTGCTAGTGGTTCTACAGGATACAATGAGCAGTTCTTC. Its protein is CASGSTGYNEQFF.

In its sample, this clone was seen once. V usage is TRBV7-3 and J usage is TRBJ1-3; D unclear. CDR3 size: 16 residues. Trimming left V 0 bases short and J 2 bases short, with 11 bases between. Germline CDR1 and CDR2: SGHTA and FQGTGA. The CDR3 protein is CASSLTGIGTGNTIYF. In DNA form, the CDR3 reads TGTGCCAGCAGCTTAACTGGGATCGGGACTGGAAACACCATATATTTT.

V usage is TRBV6-5 and J usage is TRBJ1-2, with 7 bases aligning to TRBD1. The length of the CDR3 is 12 residues. With 6 bases clipped from V and 9 bases from J, the junction kept 7 bases outside the gene matches. From germline, CDR1 is MNHEY and CDR2 SVGAGI. CDR3 amino acids: CASSQRQGSYTF. CDR3 sequence (DNA): TGTGCCAGCAGCCAACGACAGGGTAGCTACACCTTC.

The chain joins TRBV18 to TRBJ2-3; D is perhaps TRBD2 (5 bases). The V end was cut by 5 bases, the J end by 7 bases, with 22 bases between. In germline, CDR1 is KGHSH, CDR2 LQKENI. The CDR3 is made up of 16 amino acids. The CDR3 here is CASSLRTPRWDHTQYF. CDR3 nucleotides: TGTGCCAGCTCATTGCGGACTCCTCGATGGGATCATACGCAGTATTTT.

CDR3 protein: CASSAGTASYEQYF. The CDR3 DNA reads TGCGCCAGCAGCGCGGGGACAGCCTCGTACGAGCAGTACTTC. This chain connects TRBV5-1 to TRBJ2-7; the D gene is possibly TRBD1 (7 bases). The CDR3 runs to 14 residues. With 4 bases removed from V and 4 bases from J, the gap between germline ends came to 15 bases. The germline V gene encodes CDR1 SGHRS and CDR2 YFSETQ.

This rearrangement joins TRBV27 to TRBJ2-7, with TRBD2 as a possible D gene (6 bases). Per germline, CDR1 MNHEY and CDR2 SMNVEV (reference sequence). V dropped 8 bases and J dropped 1 base, with 15 bases sitting between them. The CDR3 consists of 14 residues. CDR3 sequence (DNA): TGTGCCAGCGTTCCCAGCGGGTTTTCCTACGAGCAGTACTTC. Amino acids: CASVPSGFSYEQYF.

This chain links TRBV6-1 with TRBJ2-7; weak D call: TRBD2 (7 bases). Germline CDR1 is MNHNS and CDR2 is SASEGT. The CDR3 runs to 16 residues. V was clipped by 2 bases and J by 0 bases, with 14 bases between them. CDR3 bases: TGTGCCAGCAGTGAAAGTTACCGGGGGGCCTCCTACGAGCAGTACTTC. Its translation: CASSESYRGASYEQYF.

The rearrangement links TRBV10-3 to TRBJ2-7; tentatively, D is TRBD2 (5 bases). Germline CDR1 ENHRY, CDR2 SYGVKD. The germline V and J ends were trimmed by 6 bases and 2 bases, with 14 bases remaining between them. There are 14 residues in the CDR3. CDR3 loop: CAIRTGYLTYEQYF. For the CDR3, the DNA is TGTGCCATCAGGACGGGATACCTAACCTACGAGCAGTACTTC.